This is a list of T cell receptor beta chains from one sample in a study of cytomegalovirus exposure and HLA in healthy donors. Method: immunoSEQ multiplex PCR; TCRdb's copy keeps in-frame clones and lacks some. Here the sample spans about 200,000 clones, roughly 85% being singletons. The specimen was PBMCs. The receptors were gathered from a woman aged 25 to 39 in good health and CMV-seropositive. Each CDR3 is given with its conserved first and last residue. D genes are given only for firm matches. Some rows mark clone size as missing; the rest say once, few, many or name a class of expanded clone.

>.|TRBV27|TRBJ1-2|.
CASSHTRFINYGYTF
TGTGCCAGCAGTCACACAAGATTCATTAACTATGGCTACACCTTC
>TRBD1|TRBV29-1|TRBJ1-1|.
CSVESGQGTAFF
TGCAGCGTTGAAAGTGGACAGGGCACAGCTTTCTTT
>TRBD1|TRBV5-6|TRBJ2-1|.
CASSFSGQGANEQFF
TGTGCCAGCAGCTTTTCAGGACAGGGGGCCAATGAGCAGTTCTTC
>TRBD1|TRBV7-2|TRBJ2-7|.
CASSFDRGDFEQYF
TGTGCCAGCAGCTTTGACAGGGGAGACTTCGAGCAGTACTTC
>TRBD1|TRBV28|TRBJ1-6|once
CVSGQGIESPLHF
TGTGTCTCCGGACAGGGAATAGAGTCACCCCTCCACTTT
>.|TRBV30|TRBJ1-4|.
CAWSYGAEKLFF
TGTGCCTGGAGTTATGGGGCTGAAAAACTGTTTTTT
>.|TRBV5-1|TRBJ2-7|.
CASSLSGAVDYEQYF
TGCGCCAGCAGCTTGAGTGGTGCAGTCGACTACGAGCAGTACTTC
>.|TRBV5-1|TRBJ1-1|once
CASSPDSTEAFF
TGCGCCAGCAGCCCGGACAGTACTGAAGCTTTCTTT
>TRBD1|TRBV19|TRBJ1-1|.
CASSKWTGEDTEAFF
TGTGCCAGTAGTAAATGGACAGGGGAGGACACTGAAGCTTTCTTT
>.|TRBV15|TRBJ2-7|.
CATSRDGTGGGEQYF
TGTGCCACCAGCAGAGATGGCACAGGGGGGGGCGAGCAGTACTTC
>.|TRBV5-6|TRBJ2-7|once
CASSLLNEQYF
TGTGCCAGCAGCTTGCTAAACGAGCAGTACTTC
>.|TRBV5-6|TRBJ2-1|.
CASSIGRENEQFF
TGTGCCAGCAGCATTGGACGGGAGAATGAGCAGTTCTTC
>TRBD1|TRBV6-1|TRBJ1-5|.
CASSGRDRGLQPQHF
TGTGCCAGCAGTGGTAGGGACAGGGGGCTTCAGCCCCAGCATTTT
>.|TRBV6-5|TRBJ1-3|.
CASSYSQGGDTIYF
TGTGCCAGCAGTTACTCCCAGGGAGGGGACACCATATATTTT
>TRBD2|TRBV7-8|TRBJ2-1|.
CASSLILAGGVQFF
TGTGCCAGCAGCTTAATACTAGCGGGAGGCGTGCAGTTCTTC
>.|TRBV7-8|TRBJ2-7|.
CASSFPDSVYEQYF
TGTGCCAGCAGCTTTCCTGACAGCGTCTACGAGCAGTACTTC
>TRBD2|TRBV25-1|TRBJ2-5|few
CASPGGAGGSRETQYF
TGTGCCAGCCCTGGGGGAGCGGGGGGGAGTCGGGAGACCCAGTACTTC
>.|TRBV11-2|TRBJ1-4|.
CASSPRAGVNEKLFF
TGTGCCAGCAGCCCGCGTGCGGGGGTTAATGAAAAACTGTTTTTT
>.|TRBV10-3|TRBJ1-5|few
CAISEGLGGGNQPQHF
TGTGCCATCAGTGAAGGTCTCGGAGGGGGCAATCAGCCCCAGCATTTT
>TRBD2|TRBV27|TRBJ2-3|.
CASSFGGSSGTDTQYF
TGTGCCAGCAGTTTTGGCGGGAGCAGTGGCACAGATACGCAGTATTTT
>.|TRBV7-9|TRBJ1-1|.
CASSPVVHTEAFF
TGTGCCAGCAGCCCGGTGGTACACACTGAAGCTTTCTTT
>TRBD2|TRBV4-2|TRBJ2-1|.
CASSQEGTSGNNEQFF
TGTGCCAGCAGCCAAGAGGGGACTAGCGGGAACAATGAGCAGTTCTTC
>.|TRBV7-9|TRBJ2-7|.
CASSPQGDLSYEQYF
TGTGCCAGCAGCCCCCAGGGGGACTTATCCTACGAGCAGTACTTC
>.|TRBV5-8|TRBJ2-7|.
CASSLGGHQYEQYF
TGTGCCAGCAGCTTGGGCGGACACCAGTACGAGCAGTACTTC
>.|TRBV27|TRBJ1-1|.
CASSLSFERRTEAFF
TGTGCCAGCAGTTTATCGTTCGAGAGGCGAACTGAAGCTTTCTTT
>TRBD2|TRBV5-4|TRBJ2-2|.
CASSHSGDLTGELFF
TGTGCCAGCAGCCATAGCGGGGATCTTACCGGGGAGCTGTTTTTT
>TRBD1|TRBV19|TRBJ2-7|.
CASSSGTVKSYEQYF
TGTGCCAGTAGTTCCGGGACAGTCAAATCCTACGAGCAGTACTTC
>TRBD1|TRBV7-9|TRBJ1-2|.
CASSLKRGDRGYGYTF
TGTGCCAGCAGCTTAAAAAGGGGGGACAGGGGCTATGGCTACACCTTC
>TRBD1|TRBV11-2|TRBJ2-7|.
CASTPFLNGPGRGFYEQYF
TGTGCCAGCACCCCGTTTCTAAATGGGCCGGGCAGGGGGTTCTACGAGCAGTACTTC
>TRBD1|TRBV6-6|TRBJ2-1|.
CASSRGTGGTDEQFF
TGTGCCAGCAGTAGAGGGACAGGGGGTACGGATGAGCAGTTCTTC
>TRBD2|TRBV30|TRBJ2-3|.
CAWSVLAGPTDTQYF
TGTGCCTGGAGTGTTCTAGCGGGACCCACAGATACGCAGTATTTT
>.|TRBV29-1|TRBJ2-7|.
CSVEATAYEQYF
TGCAGCGTTGAGGCGACAGCCTACGAGCAGTACTTC
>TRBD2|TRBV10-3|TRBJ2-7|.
CATRDRGYEGLAGDEQYF
TGTGCCACCCGGGACAGGGGGTATGAAGGACTAGCGGGAGACGAGCAGTACTTC
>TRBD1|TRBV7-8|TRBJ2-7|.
CASSSPRDRAGEQYF
TGTGCCAGCAGCTCCCCCCGGGACAGGGCGGGCGAGCAGTACTTC
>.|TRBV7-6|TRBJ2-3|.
CASSFRDWSTDTQYF
TGTGCCAGCAGCTTCCGGGACTGGAGCACAGATACGCAGTATTTT
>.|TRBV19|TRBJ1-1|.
CASRVAGGGTEAFF
TGTGCCAGTCGTGTTGCGGGGGGCGGCACTGAAGCTTTCTTT
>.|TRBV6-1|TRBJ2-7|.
CASSGQLYYEQYF
TGTGCCAGCAGTGGACAGTTATACTACGAGCAGTACTTC
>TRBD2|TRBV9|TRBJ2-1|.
CASSVNPGEGGNEQFF
TGTGCCAGCAGCGTTAACCCCGGGGAGGGCGGCAATGAGCAGTTCTTC
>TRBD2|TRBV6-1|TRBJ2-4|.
CASSDPMGLAEAKNIQYF
TGTGCCAGCAGTGACCCGATGGGACTAGCGGAAGCCAAAAACATTCAGTACTTC
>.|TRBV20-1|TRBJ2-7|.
CSASLPGEQYF
TGCAGTGCTAGTTTGCCGGGCGAGCAGTACTTC
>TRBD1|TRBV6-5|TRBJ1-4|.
CASSQGAANEKLFF
TGTGCCAGCAGCCAGGGGGCGGCTAATGAAAAACTGTTTTTT
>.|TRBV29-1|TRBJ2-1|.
CSVGDEQFF
TGCAGCGTTGGAGATGAGCAGTTCTTC
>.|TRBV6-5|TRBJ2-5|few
CASSYSTLNEETQYF
TGTGCCAGCAGTTACTCGACACTCAATGAAGAGACCCAGTACTTC
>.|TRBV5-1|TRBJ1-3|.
CASSWEGNTIYF
TGCGCCAGCAGCTGGGAGGGAAACACCATATATTTT
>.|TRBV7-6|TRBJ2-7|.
CASSSSRGPSYEQYF
TGTGCCAGCAGCTCCAGCCGCGGTCCCTCCTACGAGCAGTACTTC
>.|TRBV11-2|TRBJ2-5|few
CASSLSIQETQYF
TGTGCCAGCAGCTTATCTATCCAAGAGACCCAGTACTTC
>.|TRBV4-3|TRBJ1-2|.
CASSFLGRDYGYTF
TGCGCCAGCAGCTTCCTGGGCAGGGACTATGGCTACACCTTC
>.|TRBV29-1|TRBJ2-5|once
CSVETREETQYF
TGCAGCGTTGAGACTCGGGAAGAGACCCAGTACTTC
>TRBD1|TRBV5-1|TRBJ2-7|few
CASSSRDRVGEQYF
TGCGCCAGCAGCTCACGAGACAGGGTGGGCGAGCAGTACTTC